Listed below are T cell receptor beta chains from one sample, sequenced in a study of post-analysis software for immune sequencing data. TCRdb reanalysed the PCR reads using MiXCR and keeps one entry per CDR3 protein. The table records about 540,000 distinct CDR3 sequences, 30% to 40% of them present only once. Sequenced material: blood. The source is a girl aged 2 to 17 with multiple sclerosis. Both conserved end residues are part of each CDR3. The order of the fields is J gene, V gene, clone size, D gene, CDR3 protein, CDR3 DNA. The D gene is left open where the match is weak. Clone size appears in some rows only: once, few, many, or a class for an expanded clone.

TRBJ2-1 | TRBV10-3 | - | - | CAISEALAGQETQFF | TGTGCCATCAGTGAGGCACTAGCAGGCCAAGAGACCCAGTTCTTC
TRBJ2-5 | TRBV5-1 | - | TRBD2 | CACSFASGDQETQYF | TGCGCCTGCAGCTTCGCGAGCGGGGACCAAGAGACCCAGTACTTC
TRBJ1-1 | TRBV14 | few | TRBD1 | CASSLTGQGAPRTEAFF | TGTGCCAGCAGCCTCACCGGACAGGGGGCGCCTCGGACTGAAGCTTTCTTT
TRBJ1-2 | TRBV6-5 | - | TRBD1 | CASSFGTGGIGATFEIYGYTF | TGTGCCAGCAGTTTCGGGACAGGGGGCATTGGAGCCACGTTTGAAATCTATGGCTACACCTTC
TRBJ2-1 | TRBV11-2 | - | - | CASSHHNEQFF | TGTGCCAGCAGCCACCACAATGAGCAGTTCTTC
TRBJ2-5 | TRBV5-5 | - | TRBD2 | CASSLGTSFSETQYF | TGTGCCAGCAGCTTAGGGACTAGCTTTTCCGAGACCCAGTACTTC
TRBJ2-3 | TRBV20-1 | few | TRBD2 | CSAPPVAGGTDTQYF | TGCAGTGCGCCGCCCGTAGCGGGGGGCACAGATACGCAGTATTTT
TRBJ2-1 | TRBV20-1 | - | TRBD2 | CSARAGDGGRYNEQFF | TGCAGTGCTAGAGCTGGAGACGGGGGGAGATACAATGAGCAGTTCTTC
TRBJ2-3 | TRBV24-1 | - | - | CATSDFRGPFLDTQYF | TGTGCCACCAGTGATTTTAGAGGTCCTTTTTTAGATACGCAGTATTTT
TRBJ1-6 | TRBV2 | - | - | CASTLDGVTNSPLHF | TGTGCCAGCACCCTTGATGGGGTTACCAATTCACCCCTCCACTTT
TRBJ2-2 | TRBV6-5 | - | - | CASSSGNAGELFF | TGTGCCAGCAGTTCCGGTAACGCCGGGGAGCTGTTTTTT
TRBJ2-1 | TRBV25-1 | few | TRBD2 | CASSAGTGTIYYNEQFF | TGTGCCAGCAGTGCAGGGACCGGGACTATTTACTACAATGAGCAGTTCTTC
TRBJ1-1 | TRBV3-1 | once | - | CASSLRRSGTEAFF | TGTGCCAGCAGCCTACGCAGGTCCGGCACTGAAGCTTTCTTT
TRBJ2-5 | TRBV5-1 | - | - | CASSLEVEQYF | TGCGCCAGCAGCTTGGAGGTGGAGCAGTACTTC
TRBJ2-1 | TRBV6-6 | - | TRBD1 | CASSYRDRYNEQFF | TGTGCCAGCAGTTACCGGGACAGATACAATGAGCAGTTCTTC
TRBJ2-7 | TRBV11-2 | few | - | CASSPIQGHLYEQYF | TGTGCCAGCAGCCCAATTCAGGGACACCTCTACGAGCAGTACTTC
TRBJ1-4 | TRBV20-1 | - | TRBD1 | CSARDLDREIRFF | TGCAGTGCTAGAGATCTGGACAGGGAAATTCGGTTTTTT
TRBJ1-2 | TRBV20-1 | - | TRBD1 | CSARRTGAYGYTF | TGCAGTGCTAGAAGGACAGGGGCATATGGCTACACCTTC
TRBJ1-5 | TRBV4-1 | few | - | CASSRLWIFDQPQHF | TGCGCCAGCAGCCGCCTGTGGATTTTTGATCAGCCCCAGCATTTT
TRBJ2-5 | TRBV20-1 | - | - | CSAPTGSSGETQYF | TGCAGTGCACCAACCGGGAGCAGCGGGGAGACCCAGTACTTC
TRBJ1-5 | TRBV20-1 | - | - | CSARDIVGDWPQHF | TGCAGTGCTAGAGATATTGTGGGGGACTGGCCCCAGCATTTT
TRBJ2-1 | TRBV7-3 | once | TRBD2 | CVSSPKWGTVGTSGGAGNEQFF | TGTGTCAGCAGCCCAAAATGGGGGACCGTCGGGACTAGCGGGGGGGCTGGAAATGAGCAGTTCTTC
TRBJ1-2 | TRBV4-1 | - | TRBD1 | CASSPGRGQGNYGYTF | TGCGCCAGCAGCCCAGGAAGGGGACAGGGAAACTATGGCTACACCTTC
TRBJ1-5 | TRBV10-3 | - | - | CAISANLGPGQGNNQPQHF | TGTGCCATCAGTGCGAATTTGGGGCCAGGGCAGGGCAACAATCAGCCCCAGCATTTT
TRBJ1-1 | TRBV20-1 | few | - | CSASGQPEAFF | TGCAGTGCTAGCGGACAGCCTGAAGCTTTCTTT
TRBJ2-3 | TRBV7-2 | - | TRBD1 | CASSRKDRVIDTQYF | TGTGCCAGCAGCCGGAAGGACAGGGTGATAGATACGCAGTATTTT
TRBJ1-1 | TRBV5-1 | - | TRBD1 | CATSGGAGTEAFF | TGCGCCACCTCAGGGGGGGCAGGGACTGAAGCTTTCTTT
TRBJ1-2 | TRBV12-3/TRBV12-4 | - | TRBD1 | CASSHLGTANYGYTF | TGTGCCAGCAGTCACCTAGGGACAGCGAACTATGGCTACACCTTC
TRBJ2-7 | TRBV18 | many | - | CASSPRESYEQYF | TGTGCCAGCTCACCTCGAGAGTCCTACGAGCAGTACTTC
TRBJ2-1 | TRBV2 | - | TRBD1 | CASEEDRAYNEQFF | TGTGCCAGCGAGGAGGACAGGGCCTACAATGAGCAGTTCTTC
TRBJ1-2 | TRBV20-1 | few | TRBD1 | CSARDWRGTDYGYTF | TGCAGTGCTAGAGATTGGCGAGGGACAGACTATGGCTACACCTTC
TRBJ2-4 | TRBV6-8 | few | - | CASSRILAKNIQYF | TGTGCCAGCAGTCGGATTCTAGCCAAAAACATTCAGTACTTC